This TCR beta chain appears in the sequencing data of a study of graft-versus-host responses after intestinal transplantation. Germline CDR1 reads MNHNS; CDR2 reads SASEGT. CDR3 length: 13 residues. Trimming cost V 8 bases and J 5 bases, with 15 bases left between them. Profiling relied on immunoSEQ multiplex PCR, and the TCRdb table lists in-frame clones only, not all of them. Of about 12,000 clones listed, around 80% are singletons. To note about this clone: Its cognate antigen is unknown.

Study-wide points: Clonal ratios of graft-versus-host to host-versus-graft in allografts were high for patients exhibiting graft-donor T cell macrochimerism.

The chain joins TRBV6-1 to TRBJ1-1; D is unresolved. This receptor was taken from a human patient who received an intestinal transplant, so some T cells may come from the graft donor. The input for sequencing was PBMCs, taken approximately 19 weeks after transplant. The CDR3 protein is CASSSLTGTEAFF. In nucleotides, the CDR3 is TGTGCCAGCTCCTCTCTTACGGGGACTGAAGCTTTCTTT.